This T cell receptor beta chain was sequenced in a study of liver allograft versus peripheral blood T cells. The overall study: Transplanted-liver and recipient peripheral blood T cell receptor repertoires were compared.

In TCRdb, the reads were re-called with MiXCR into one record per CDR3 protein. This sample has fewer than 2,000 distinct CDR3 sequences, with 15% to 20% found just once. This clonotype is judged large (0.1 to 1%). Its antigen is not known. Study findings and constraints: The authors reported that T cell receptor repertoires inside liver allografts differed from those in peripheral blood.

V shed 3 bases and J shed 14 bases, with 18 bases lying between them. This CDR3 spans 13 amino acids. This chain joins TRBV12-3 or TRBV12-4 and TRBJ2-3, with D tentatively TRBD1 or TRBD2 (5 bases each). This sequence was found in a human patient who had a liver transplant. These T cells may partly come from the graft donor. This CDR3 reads CASSFGTALRGYF. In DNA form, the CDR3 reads TGTGCCAGCAGTTTCGGGACGGCGCTGAGGGGGTATTTT.